This T cell receptor (beta chain) comes out of a study of cytomegalovirus exposure and HLA in healthy donors. The overall study: Tens of millions of unique TCRs from HLA-typed donors made up an early data release.

About this clone: What it binds is not known.

PCR amplification relied on 60 Vbeta primers (plus 13 Jbeta primers). Sequencing used immunoSEQ multiplex PCR; TCRdb keeps in-frame clones, though not all of them. Of 100,000 to 120,000 clones listed, around 75% were seen once; the top ten hold roughly 6.9%. The CDR3 loop spans 16 amino acids. After removal of 1 base from V and 5 bases from J, the junction contained 9 bases not matched to a gene. Looked up from germline, CDR1 is SGHRS and CDR2 is YFSETQ. Notes on the study in general: Information on immune exposure was restricted to one variable (CMV serostatus).

Sequenced: PBMCs. This clonotype originated in a man under 40 in good health and CMV-seropositive. The chain combines TRBV5-1 with TRBJ2-7; 10 nucleotides agree with TRBD1. The CDR3: CASSLWPGQGSHEQYF. Written as DNA, the CDR3 is TGCGCCAGCAGCTTGTGGCCGGGACAGGGGTCCCACGAGCAGTACTTC.